One sample yielded the 27 T cell receptor beta chains listed below, sequenced in a study of molecular identifiers for immune sequencing clone quantification. MiXCR, run by TCRdb on the PCR reads, gives a single entry per CDR3 protein. The sample consists of roughly 100,000 distinct CDR3 sequences, 35% of them appearing once. Material for sequencing was naive CD8+ T cells from blood, with Jurkat cell RNA spiked in. As to subset: FACS-sorted CD8+CD4-CCR7+CD45RA+ naive T cells. These TCRs come from a human donor in good health. Some libraries in this study had Jurkat cell RNA spiked in.

This clonotype was recorded at least ten times. The chain links TRBV29-1 to TRBJ2-3; D is unclear. This CDR3 has 10 amino acids. Germline V gene data show CDR1 as SQVTM and CDR2 as ANQGSEA. Trimming pared 7 bases from V and 2 bases from J, leaving 4 bases between. The CDR3 nucleotides are TGCAGCGCCGTCACAGATACGCAGTATTTT. It yields the protein CSAVTDTQYF.

The V call is TRBV20-1, the J call TRBJ1-1, with D possibly matching TRBD1 (5 bases). V was cut by 3 bases and J by 6 bases, with 11 bases left in between. The CDR3 consists of 12 residues. Germline assignment: CDR1 DFQATT and CDR2 SNEGSKA (reference sequence). The CDR3 loop reads CSASAGFPEAFF. Here the CDR3 DNA reads TGCAGTGCTAGTGCAGGGTTCCCTGAAGCTTTCTTT.

This clonotype was counted a few times. The chain employs TRBV13 and TRBJ1-4; D gene unclear. Trimming removed 5 bases from V and 6 bases from J, with 13 bases in between. Germline CDR1 PRHDT, CDR2 FYEKMQ (reference sequence). CDR3 length: 14 residues. CDR3 amino acids: CASSPKGGYEKLFF. The CDR3 DNA is TGTGCCAGCAGCCCTAAGGGCGGCTATGAAAAACTGTTTTTT.

This clonotype has more than one count but fewer than ten. The gene calls are TRBV7-9 and TRBJ2-7; D ambiguous. The CDR3 length is 12 residues. V lost 2 bases, J lost 4 bases, and 6 bases lay in between. Germline assignment: CDR1 SEHNR and CDR2 FQNEAQ (reference sequence). The CDR3 sequence is CASSLKTYEQYF. The CDR3 coding sequence is TGTGCCAGCAGCTTAAAGACATACGAGCAGTACTTC.

Concerning this clonotype itself: It is likely a read error, because the conserved phenylalanine at the end of the CDR3 is missing. The rearrangement links TRBV15 to TRBJ1-5; D perhaps matches TRBD1 (6 bases). The CDR3 spans 15 residues. Trimming shortened V by 5 bases and J by 3 bases, and 14 bases separated the two germline ends. CDR1 LNHNV and CDR2 YYDKDF come from the germline V gene (reference sequence). The CDR3 DNA is TGTGCCACCAGCCAGGGGAGGGCGGCCAATCAGCCCCAGCATATT. Translation gives CATSQGRAANQPQHI.

About this clonotype: At one end the junction does not follow the germline gene, possibly because of a read error. This chain uses TRBV7-8 with TRBJ2-3; TRBD2 is a possible D gene (6 bases). The CDR3 has 17 amino acids. In germline, CDR1 is SGHVS, CDR2 FQNEAQ. The CDR3 here is CACSLGGGRSSTDTQYF. The DNA of the CDR3 is TGTGCCTGCAGCTTGGGTGGAGGGCGCAGCAGCACAGATACGCAGTATTTT.

The chain is built from TRBV4-1 and TRBJ2-3; D remains ambiguous. The V and J ends lost 4 bases and 2 bases respectively, with 16 bases between them. The CDR3 covers 16 residues. Germline V gene data show CDR1 as MGHRA and CDR2 as YSYEKL. The CDR3 loop reads CASSLSRYQITDTQYF. The CDR3 region has the DNA TGCGCCAGCAGCCTTAGCCGATACCAAATCACAGATACGCAGTATTTT.

V is TRBV9 and J is TRBJ2-5; 9 nucleotides line up with TRBD2. Germline lookup yields CDR1 SGDLS and CDR2 YYNGEE. This CDR3 region has 15 residues. Trimming at V came to 0 bases and at J to 5 bases, leaving 5 bases not matched to a gene. The CDR3 coding sequence is TGTGCCAGCAGCGTAGGGGCGGGAGGGCTGGAGACCCAGTACTTC. Its protein product is CASSVGAGGLETQYF.

With regard to this clonotype: A much larger clone lies one base from this, so it may be a read error. This CDR3 fails to terminate in the conserved phenylalanine or tryptophan, so it likely reflects a read error. No DNA is shown, since the ends of the CDR3 on it are uncertain; the CDR3 is the one TCRdb lists. The rearrangement links TRBV28 to TRBJ2-1; the table's D call TRBD2 went unverified against the DNA. The CDR3 extends over 12 residues, inclusive of both ends. The germline V gene encodes CDR1 MDHEN and CDR2 SYDVKM. The CDR3 spells CASSFGPIIPFI.

This clonotype has a count of ten or more. The V and J genes are TRBV29-1 and TRBJ2-7; 7 positions match TRBD1. Germline values: CDR1 SQVTM, CDR2 ANQGSEA. J lost 6 bases, V lost 7 bases, and 6 bases had no gene match. The CDR3 is 11 residues long. In DNA, the CDR3 is TGCAGCGCCCAAACAGGGGCCGAGCAGTACTTC. Amino acids: CSAQTGAEQYF.

The J gene is TRBJ2-7, the V gene TRBV28; tentative D call: TRBD1 (7 bases). The V end lost 7 bases, the J end lost 6 bases, and 19 bases lay between the germline ends. Germline V CDR1 and CDR2: MDHEN, SYDVKM. This CDR3 is built from 14 residues. The DNA for the CDR3 is TGTGCCAGCACCTACCCAGGGGGGTGGAGCGAGCAGTACTTC. It codes for CASTYPGGWSEQYF.

There are a few counts of this clonotype. DNA for the CDR3: TGTGCCAGCAGCTTTAACCGGGACAGTGGGACAGATACGCAGTATTTT. Translating it yields CASSFNRDSGTDTQYF. The chain joins TRBV11-2 to TRBJ2-3, with 7 bases lining up with TRBD1. CDR1 SGHAT and CDR2 FQNNGV come from the germline V gene. This CDR3 region has 16 residues. With 3 bases clipped from V and 3 bases from J, the junction kept 9 bases outside the gene matches.

As concerns this clonotype: Possible read error: a much larger clone is one base away. This chain connects TRBV7-3 to TRBJ2-7; possibly TRBD2 for D (5 bases). Trimming removed 2 bases from V and 3 bases from J, with 8 bases in between. The CDR3 extends over 13 amino acids. Germline CDR1 and CDR2: SGHTA and FQGTGA. The CDR3 sequence: CASSLEGNYEQYV. The CDR3 nucleotides are TGTGCCAGCAGCTTAGAGGGAAACTACGAGCAGTACGTC.

This clonotype was seen more than once but under ten times. Since a much larger clone is just one base distant, this may be a read error. The DNA is left out, because the CDR3 cannot be placed on it with certainty; the CDR3 is given as TCRdb lists it. V gene TRBV29-1 combines with J gene TRBJ2-7; TRBD1 is the table's D call and was not checked against the DNA. The CDR3 region is 12 residues in length, termini included. CDR1 is SQVTM, CDR2 ANQGSEA, per germline. CDR3 sequence: CSVGQGTYEQHF.

Regarding this clonotype: One base away lies a much larger clone, so this may be a sequencing read error. This sequence joins TRBV7-9 and TRBJ2-7; 13 nucleotides line up with TRBD2. The CDR3 covers 18 residues. Germline V gene data show CDR1 as SEHNR and CDR2 as FQNEAQ (reference sequence). The CDR3 bases are TGTACCAGCAGCTTAGGCCCCCCTGGACTAGCGGGAGTTAACGAGCAGTACTTC. This gives the protein CTSSLGPPGLAGVNEQYF.

This clonotype was picked up one time. At one end the junction does not follow the germline gene, possibly because of a read error. V is TRBV7-2 and J is TRBJ1-1, with D perhaps TRBD1 (6 bases). Germline V lookup: CDR1 SGHTA, CDR2 FQGNSA. The CDR3 runs 14 residues. For the CDR3, the DNA is TGTGCCTGCAGCTTAGGGGGGGCATTGACTGAAGCTTTCTTT. This codes for CACSLGGALTEAFF.

The sample holds a few counts of this clonotype. The chain carries TRBV24-1 and TRBJ2-7, with 7 bases aligning to TRBD1. Unmatched junction bases numbered 0, after V lost 5 bases and J lost 0 bases. The germline gives CDR1 KGHDR, CDR2 SFDVKD. This CDR3 is 13 amino acids long. CDR3 sequence: CATSGDSSYEQYF. The CDR3 DNA follows: TGTGCCACCAGTGGGGACAGCTCCTACGAGCAGTACTTC.

This clonotype was counted only a few times. V gene TRBV28 combines with J gene TRBJ1-5, with D unclear. V lost 3 bases and J lost 6, with 0 bases in between. Germline loops: CDR1 MDHEN, CDR2 SYDVKM. This CDR3 is built from 10 residues. The CDR3 nucleotides read TGTGCCAGCAGTTTTCAGCCCCAGCATTTT. Protein: CASSFQPQHF.

This clonotype was counted between two and nine times. The chain couples TRBV12-5 to TRBJ1-1; no clear D. The germline CDR1 and CDR2 sequences are LGHNT and FRNRAP. Trimming removed 1 base from V and 1 base from J, with 7 bases in between. This CDR3 contains 14 residues. The CDR3 nucleotides are TGTGCTAGTGGTTTGGAAGGAACGAACACTGAAGCTTTCTTT. It yields the protein CASGLEGTNTEAFF.

As to this clonotype: Just one base apart from a much larger clone, this may be a read error. It is likely a read error, because the conserved phenylalanine at the end of the CDR3 is missing. The chain uses TRBV7-9 and TRBJ2-3; 8 nucleotides line up with TRBD1. The CDR3 runs to 15 residues. After removal of 5 bases from V and 4 bases from J, the junction contained 8 bases not matched to a gene. Germline V gene sequence: CDR1 SEHNR, CDR2 FQNEAQ (reference sequence). CDR3 protein: CASSEGQVASDTQYS. CDR3 bases: TGTGCCAGCAGCGAGGGACAGGTCGCGTCAGATACGCAGTATTCT.

With respect to this clonotype: A clone one base away is much larger, so this may be a read error. This chain links TRBV28 with TRBJ2-7; D may be TRBD1 (6 bases). Trimming shortened V by 4 bases and J by 6 bases, and 22 bases separated the two germline ends. The CDR3 sequence is 16 residues long. Germline CDR1 is MDHEN and CDR2 is SYDVKM. The CDR3 here is CASSYEFPGTPREQYF. CDR3 DNA: TGTGCCAGCAGTTACGAGTTCCCCGGGACACCTCGCGAGCAGTACTTC.

As to this clonotype: A read error may explain this, as a much larger clone is one base away. The chain couples TRBV20-1 to TRBJ2-7; TRBD1 or TRBD2 may be the D gene (5 bases each). Trimming cost V 5 bases and J 0 bases, with 8 bases left between them. The CDR3 totals 12 residues. The germline V gene has CDR1 DFQATT and CDR2 SNEGSKA (reference sequence). The CDR3 DNA follows: TGCAGTGCTCGGGACGACTCCTACGAGCAGTACTTC. The encoded protein is CSARDDSYEQYF.

This clonotype was seen only a few times. The chain joins TRBV28 to TRBJ2-2; D tentatively fits TRBD1 or TRBD2 (5 bases each). The germline gives CDR1 MDHEN, CDR2 SYDVKM. The CDR3 is 15 amino acids. Deletions cut 2 bases from V and 2 bases from J, with 9 bases between. This CDR3 reads CASSLARDNTGELFF. For the CDR3, the DNA is TGTGCCAGCAGTTTAGCCAGGGACAACACCGGGGAGCTGTTTTTT.

Remarks on this clonotype: The CDR3 carries no conserved terminal phenylalanine or tryptophan, so it likely arises from a read error. The rearrangement links TRBV9 to TRBJ2-1; 7 bases line up with TRBD2. The J call is uncertain, as TRBJ2-7 better fits the DNA end. The germline V gene has CDR1 SGDLS and CDR2 YYNGEE. The CDR3 sequence is 17 residues long. The CDR3 here is CASSNQRGHSSYNEQYY. CDR3 DNA: TGTGCCAGCAGCAACCAGCGGGGCCATAGCTCATACAATGAGCAGTACTAC.

The genes are TRBV12-3 or TRBV12-4 and TRBJ2-7; D is possibly TRBD1 or TRBD2 (5 bases each). Trimming took off 8 bases at V and 6 bases at J, with 23 bases between the two ends. This CDR3 spans 15 amino acids. The CDR3 DNA sequence: TGTGCCAGCCTCACGTACTCAGGGTTTCTAGCCGAGCAGTACTTC. Residues: CASLTYSGFLAEQYF.

The chain couples TRBV6-2 or TRBV6-3 to TRBJ2-7; D not certain. The CDR3 extends over 13 amino acids. The germline V gene encodes CDR1 MNHEY and CDR2 SVGEGT. V dropped 2 bases and J dropped 7 bases, with 12 bases sitting between them. The CDR3: CASSYTPFREQYF. The CDR3 DNA is TGTGCCAGCAGTTACACCCCATTCAGGGAGCAGTACTTC.

In regard to this clonotype: A much larger clone lies one base from this, so it may be a read error. Since no conserved phenylalanine or tryptophan closes the CDR3, a read error is the likely cause. The rearrangement uses TRBV2 and TRBJ2-5; D ambiguous. The CDR3 runs to 12 residues. V lost 9 bases and J lost 6, with 14 bases in between. CDR1 is SNHLY and CDR2 is FYNNEI in the germline V gene. CDR3 DNA sequence: TGTGCCAGTCTTCCGACACGAAAGACCCAGTACTGC. Translating gives CASLPTRKTQYC.